This entry lists 8 T cell receptor beta chains sequenced from one sample in a study of T-cell reconstitution after alpha-beta-depleted transplantation in children. Unique molecular identifiers featured in how the TCRbeta library was prepared. A single record per CDR3 protein comes from TCRdb applying MiXCR to the PCR reads. The sample shows hundreds of thousands of distinct CDR3 sequences, over 10% of them seen only once. The sequences come from PBMCs, mostly from graft donor cells, collected 360 days after TCRalphabeta/CD19-depleted stem cell transplant. These receptors originate from a male patient younger than 18 who had a stem cell transplant for acute myeloid leukemia, so the T cells may come from the graft donor.

This clonotype was counted only a few times. Mismatch with germline at one junction end may stem from a read error. The V and J genes are TRBV29-1 and TRBJ1-3; the D is unclear. The CDR3 consists of 12 residues. Germline V gene lookup returns CDR1 SQVTM and CDR2 ANQGSEA. The DNA for the CDR3 is TGCAGCGTGGAAGGACCTGGAAACACCATATATTTT. Amino acid sequence: CSVEGPGNTIYF.

This rearrangement joins TRBV20-1 to TRBJ2-7, with D perhaps matching TRBD1 or TRBD2 (5 bases each). CDR3 length: 13 residues. CDR1 and CDR2 (germline): DFQATT, SNEGSKA (reference sequence). The V and J ends lost 5 bases and 3 bases respectively, with 14 bases between them. The CDR3, as DNA: TGCAGTGCTGGGGACGTTCCCGGCTACGAGCAGTACTTC. Its protein product is CSAGDVPGYEQYF.

The chain uses TRBV5-5 and TRBJ2-5, with a possible D match to TRBD2 (5 bases). Germline assignment: CDR1 SGHKS and CDR2 YYEKEE (reference sequence). The CDR3 totals 14 residues. V was clipped by 1 base and J by 4 bases, with 11 bases between them. The CDR3 bases are TGTGCCAGCAGCTTGAATGGACTCTCAGAGACCCAGTACTTC. This encodes CASSLNGLSETQYF.

This clonotype came up many times. V usage is TRBV11-1 and J usage is TRBJ2-7; D not certain. The CDR3 runs to 13 residues. The V end was cut by 7 bases, the J end by 0 bases, with 10 bases between. The germline CDR1 and CDR2 sequences are SGHAT and FQDESV (reference sequence). CDR3 coding DNA: TGTGCCAGCACCCCCCCGAGCTCCTACGAGCAGTACTTC. It encodes CASTPPSSYEQYF.

This clonotype was seen a handful of times. The chain carries TRBV30 and TRBJ1-1; the D is unclear. V was shortened by 0 bases and J by 4 bases, with 9 bases between the two germline ends. Germline V lookup: CDR1 GTSNPN, CDR2 SVGIG (reference sequence). This CDR3 is 13 amino acids long. In DNA, the CDR3 is TGTGCCTGGAGTGTACTCAGGAGCACTGAAGCTTTCTTT. Its protein is CAWSVLRSTEAFF.

This clonotype was counted ten times or more. The chain employs TRBV20-1 and TRBJ1-1; the D is unclear. Deletions cut 3 bases from V and 1 base from J, with 15 bases between. Germline CDR1 is DFQATT and CDR2 is SNEGSKA (reference sequence). CDR3 length: 15 amino acids. The CDR3 protein is CSASRWNGPNTEAFF. The CDR3 DNA sequence: TGCAGTGCTAGTCGGTGGAATGGCCCGAACACTGAAGCTTTCTTT.

V gene TRBV29-1 combines with J gene TRBJ1-1; 7 bases are a match to TRBD1. J lost 2 bases, V lost 7 bases, and 7 bases had no gene match. The length of the CDR3 is 13 residues. Germline V gives CDR1 SQVTM, CDR2 ANQGSEA. CDR3 nucleotides: TGCAGCGAGCTGAAAGGGGGCAACACTGAAGCTTTCTTT. It encodes CSELKGGNTEAFF.

This clonotype was picked up a small number of times. The chain combines TRBV20-1 with TRBJ2-3; D gene unclear. CDR1 DFQATT and CDR2 SNEGSKA come from the germline V gene (reference sequence). The CDR3 loop spans 11 amino acids. V lost 4 bases, J lost 4 bases, and 6 bases lay in between. The chain's CDR3 is CSAIRSDTQYF. Here the CDR3 DNA reads TGCAGTGCTATCCGGTCAGATACGCAGTATTTT.